This is a list of T cell receptor beta chains from one sample in a study of blood T cell repertoires in COVID-19. Some clones are missing from TCRdb's copy, which holds only in-frame ones; the method was immunoSEQ multiplex PCR. The data show some 300,000 clones, with 70% to 90% seen just once and just under 6.5% held by the top ten. The sequenced material came from peripheral blood. The receptor source for this set is a woman aged 50 to 60 with COVID-19, enrolled during active disease. The CDR3 runs from the conserved cysteine through the conserved F or W. The D gene is left open where the match is weak. Clone size is not always given. Where it is, it says once, few, many or a class for expanded clones.

CDR3 protein: CASSPSTGNSGELFF
CDR3 DNA: TGTGCCAGCTCACCATCGACAGGGAATTCCGGGGAGCTGTTTTTT
V gene: TRBV18
D gene: TRBD1
clone size: once
J gene: TRBJ2-2

CDR3 protein: CASSQTSGRVMEETQYF
CDR3 DNA: TGCGCCAGCAGTCAAACTAGCGGGAGGGTCATGGAAGAGACCCAGTACTTC
V gene: TRBV23-1
D gene: TRBD2
clone size: .
J gene: TRBJ2-5

CDR3 protein: CASRKGFWTSDSTDTQYF
CDR3 DNA: TGTGCCAGCAGAAAGGGGTTTTGGACGTCCGATAGCACAGATACGCAGTATTTT
V gene: TRBV5-4
D gene: .
clone size: .
J gene: TRBJ2-3

CDR3 protein: CATSRGDREEAFF
CDR3 DNA: TGTGCCACCAGCAGAGGGGACAGGGAGGAAGCTTTCTTT
V gene: TRBV15
D gene: TRBD1
clone size: .
J gene: TRBJ1-1

CDR3 protein: CASSTLTGDYEQYF
CDR3 DNA: TGTGCCAGCAGTACCTTGACAGGGGATTACGAGCAGTACTTC
V gene: TRBV6-1
D gene: TRBD1
clone size: .
J gene: TRBJ2-7

CDR3 protein: CASSSPSDRRLTYEQYF
CDR3 DNA: TGTGCCAGCAGTTCGCCTTCGGACAGACGGCTAACCTACGAGCAGTACTTC
V gene: TRBV27
D gene: .
clone size: .
J gene: TRBJ2-7

CDR3 protein: CASSRGLAGRDEQFF
CDR3 DNA: TGTGCCAGCAGCCGCGGACTAGCGGGAAGGGATGAGCAGTTCTTC
V gene: TRBV7-2
D gene: TRBD2
clone size: .
J gene: TRBJ2-1

CDR3 protein: CASSRYTETQYF
CDR3 DNA: TGTGCCAGCAGTCGATACACAGAGACCCAGTACTTC
V gene: TRBV5-4
D gene: .
clone size: .
J gene: TRBJ2-5

CDR3 protein: CASSSHRDRTNYGYTF
CDR3 DNA: TGTGCCAGCAGCTCGCACCGGGACAGAACTAACTATGGCTACACCTTC
V gene: TRBV5-4
D gene: TRBD1
clone size: .
J gene: TRBJ1-2

CDR3 protein: CASSLAGGGKTGELFF
CDR3 DNA: TGTGCCAGCAGCTTGGCAGGGGGAGGAAAGACCGGGGAGCTGTTTTTT
V gene: TRBV5-5
D gene: .
clone size: .
J gene: TRBJ2-2

CDR3 protein: CAWQQGTYYGYTF
CDR3 DNA: TGTGCCTGGCAACAGGGAACCTACTATGGCTACACCTTC
V gene: TRBV30
D gene: .
clone size: .
J gene: TRBJ1-2

CDR3 protein: CASSPPGQGTAKNIQYF
CDR3 DNA: TGTGCCAGCTCACCACCGGGACAGGGCACAGCCAAAAACATTCAGTACTTC
V gene: TRBV18
D gene: TRBD1
clone size: once
J gene: TRBJ2-4

CDR3 protein: CAISSMSSYNEQFF
CDR3 DNA: TGTGCCATCAGTTCGATGAGCTCCTACAATGAGCAGTTCTTC
V gene: TRBV10-3
D gene: .
clone size: once
J gene: TRBJ2-1

CDR3 protein: CASSEADSYNSPLHF
CDR3 DNA: TGTGCCAGCAGTGAAGCCGACAGCTATAATTCACCCCTCCACTTT
V gene: TRBV2
D gene: .
clone size: .
J gene: TRBJ1-6

CDR3 protein: CAWSQNSGGARAFF
CDR3 DNA: TGTGCCTGGAGTCAAAATTCAGGGGGCGCGAGGGCTTTCTTT
V gene: TRBV30
D gene: TRBD1
clone size: .
J gene: TRBJ1-1

CDR3 protein: CASSHVGTSINSPLHF
CDR3 DNA: TGTGCCAGCAGCCACGTCGGGACATCCATTAATTCACCCCTCCACTTT
V gene: TRBV4-2
D gene: .
clone size: .
J gene: TRBJ1-6

CDR3 protein: CASSPGQGLGTDTQYF
CDR3 DNA: TGTGCCAGCAGTCCGGGACAGGGGCTGGGCACAGATACGCAGTATTTT
V gene: TRBV25-1
D gene: TRBD1
clone size: .
J gene: TRBJ2-3

CDR3 protein: CASRKTGHTGANVLTF
CDR3 DNA: TGTGCCAGTAGGAAAACAGGGCATACTGGGGCCAACGTCCTGACTTTC
V gene: TRBV19
D gene: .
clone size: .
J gene: TRBJ2-6

CDR3 protein: CASTRTGVLGTEAFF
CDR3 DNA: TGTGCCAGCACCCGGACAGGGGTTCTTGGGACTGAAGCTTTCTTT
V gene: TRBV6-4
D gene: TRBD1
clone size: .
J gene: TRBJ1-1

CDR3 protein: CASSVAQQGNTIYF
CDR3 DNA: TGTGCCAGCAGCGTAGCACAGCAAGGAAACACCATATATTTT
V gene: TRBV9
D gene: .
clone size: .
J gene: TRBJ1-3

CDR3 protein: CASKRGSEQVQPQHF
CDR3 DNA: TGTGCCAGTAAGAGGGGGTCGGAACAAGTTCAGCCCCAGCATTTT
V gene: TRBV19
D gene: .
clone size: few
J gene: TRBJ1-5

CDR3 protein: CASSATGISGNTIYF
CDR3 DNA: TGTGCCAGCAGTGCCACAGGGATTTCTGGAAACACCATATATTTT
V gene: TRBV2
D gene: .
clone size: .
J gene: TRBJ1-3

CDR3 protein: CASSQPGGPSLYGYTF
CDR3 DNA: TGTGCCAGCAGCCAGCCAGGGGGCCCTAGCCTCTATGGCTACACCTTC
V gene: TRBV7-2
D gene: TRBD1
clone size: .
J gene: TRBJ1-2

CDR3 protein: CASRLGLAGIYEQYF
CDR3 DNA: TGCGCCAGCAGATTGGGACTAGCGGGAATCTACGAGCAGTACTTC
V gene: TRBV5-1
D gene: TRBD2
clone size: .
J gene: TRBJ2-7

CDR3 protein: CASKRGQSSYNSPLHF
CDR3 DNA: TGTGCCAGTAAGAGAGGACAGAGCTCCTATAATTCACCCCTCCACTTT
V gene: TRBV19
D gene: .
clone size: .
J gene: TRBJ1-6

CDR3 protein: CASGRNGGRAEAFF
CDR3 DNA: TGTGCCAGCGGAAGGAACGGGGGGCGCGCTGAAGCTTTCTTT
V gene: TRBV6-5
D gene: .
clone size: .
J gene: TRBJ1-1

CDR3 protein: CASSPVEAYTDTQYF
CDR3 DNA: TGTGCCAGTAGTCCGGTGGAGGCTTACACAGATACGCAGTATTTT
V gene: TRBV19
D gene: .
clone size: .
J gene: TRBJ2-3

CDR3 protein: CASSFQGETQYF
CDR3 DNA: TGTGCCAGCAGTTTCCAGGGAGAGACCCAGTACTTC
V gene: TRBV27
D gene: .
clone size: .
J gene: TRBJ2-5

CDR3 protein: CASSPRDLSGDYGYTF
CDR3 DNA: TGTGCCAGCTCACCCCGGGACTTGTCTGGGGACTATGGCTACACCTTC
V gene: TRBV18
D gene: .
clone size: .
J gene: TRBJ1-2

CDR3 protein: CASSPPGGDNQPQHF
CDR3 DNA: TGTGCCAGCTCACCACCAGGAGGTGACAATCAGCCCCAGCATTTT
V gene: TRBV18
D gene: .
clone size: .
J gene: TRBJ1-5

CDR3 protein: CASIPGTTSNEKLFF
CDR3 DNA: TGTGCCAGCATACCCGGGACAACGAGTAATGAAAAACTGTTTTTT
V gene: TRBV6-5
D gene: .
clone size: .
J gene: TRBJ1-4

CDR3 protein: CASSLTGGPTRMEAFF
CDR3 DNA: TGCGCCAGCAGCTTGACCGGGGGGCCTACGCGGATGGAAGCTTTCTTT
V gene: TRBV5-1
D gene: .
clone size: .
J gene: TRBJ1-1

CDR3 protein: CASSLSGRGSYNEQFF
CDR3 DNA: TGCGCCAGCAGCTTAAGCGGCCGGGGCTCCTACAATGAGCAGTTCTTC
V gene: TRBV5-1
D gene: .
clone size: .
J gene: TRBJ2-1

CDR3 protein: CASSAQTGGGYGYTF
CDR3 DNA: TGTGCCAGCAGCGCCCAAACAGGGGGAGGCTATGGCTACACCTTC
V gene: TRBV9
D gene: TRBD1
clone size: .
J gene: TRBJ1-2

CDR3 protein: CASSFGGGNTIYF
CDR3 DNA: TGTGCCAGCAGCTTTGGCGGGGGAAACACCATATATTTT
V gene: TRBV5-4
D gene: .
clone size: .
J gene: TRBJ1-3

CDR3 protein: CASSEGTKATYEQYF
CDR3 DNA: TGTGCCAGCAGTGAAGGGACAAAGGCTACCTACGAGCAGTACTTC
V gene: TRBV6-1
D gene: .
clone size: .
J gene: TRBJ2-7

CDR3 protein: CGSGGTPYEQYF
CDR3 DNA: TGTGGCAGTGGAGGGACGCCCTACGAGCAGTACTTC
V gene: TRBV27
D gene: .
clone size: .
J gene: TRBJ2-7

CDR3 protein: CASSQGTLAGETQYF
CDR3 DNA: TGTGCCAGCAGCCAAGGCACTCTTGCCGGGGAGACCCAGTACTTC
V gene: TRBV3-1/TRBV3-2
D gene: .
clone size: .
J gene: TRBJ2-5

CDR3 protein: CASSSPPPGTGDTEAFF
CDR3 DNA: TGCGCCAGCAGCTCTCCCCCCCCCGGGACAGGGGACACTGAAGCTTTCTTT
V gene: TRBV5-1
D gene: TRBD1
clone size: .
J gene: TRBJ1-1

CDR3 protein: CSVEESAGETQYF
CDR3 DNA: TGCAGCGTTGAAGAGTCAGCGGGAGAGACCCAGTACTTC
V gene: TRBV29-1
D gene: .
clone size: once
J gene: TRBJ2-5

CDR3 protein: CASSGSGRAGETQYF
CDR3 DNA: TGTGCCAGCAGCGGCAGCGGGAGGGCCGGAGAGACCCAGTACTTC
V gene: TRBV7-2
D gene: TRBD2
clone size: .
J gene: TRBJ2-5

CDR3 protein: CASSYQTKAYNEQFF
CDR3 DNA: TGTGCCAGCAGTTATCAGACTAAGGCCTACAATGAGCAGTTCTTC
V gene: TRBV6-6
D gene: .
clone size: .
J gene: TRBJ2-1

CDR3 protein: CASSMGQGVAFF
CDR3 DNA: TGTGCCAGCAGCATGGGACAGGGTGTAGCTTTCTTT
V gene: TRBV11-3
D gene: TRBD1
clone size: .
J gene: TRBJ1-1

CDR3 protein: CASMREWGTDTQYF
CDR3 DNA: TGTGCCAGCATGAGGGAGTGGGGCACAGATACGCAGTATTTT
V gene: TRBV2
D gene: .
clone size: .
J gene: TRBJ2-3

CDR3 protein: CASRTRGLTDTQYF
CDR3 DNA: TGTGCCAGCAGGACGCGGGGACTCACAGATACGCAGTATTTT
V gene: TRBV19
D gene: .
clone size: .
J gene: TRBJ2-3

CDR3 protein: CASSPAQTGELFF
CDR3 DNA: TGTGCCAGCAGCCCCGCCCAGACCGGGGAGCTGTTTTTT
V gene: TRBV7-9
D gene: .
clone size: .
J gene: TRBJ2-2

CDR3 protein: CASSSSQLIDTQYF
CDR3 DNA: TGTGCCAGCAGTTCCTCCCAACTCATTGATACGCAGTATTTT
V gene: TRBV27
D gene: .
clone size: .
J gene: TRBJ2-3

CDR3 protein: CASSPSGGNSNQPQHF
CDR3 DNA: TGTGCCAGCTCGCCCTCGGGGGGGAATAGCAATCAGCCCCAGCATTTT
V gene: TRBV18
D gene: .
clone size: .
J gene: TRBJ1-5

CDR3 protein: CASSPAGTSTDTQYF
CDR3 DNA: TGTGCCAGCTCACCGGCGGGTACTAGCACAGATACGCAGTATTTT
V gene: TRBV18
D gene: .
clone size: .
J gene: TRBJ2-3

CDR3 protein: CASKTAGGVRNTEAFF
CDR3 DNA: TGTGCCAGCAAAACAGCAGGGGGCGTAAGAAACACTGAAGCTTTCTTT
V gene: TRBV28
D gene: TRBD1
clone size: .
J gene: TRBJ1-1

CDR3 protein: CASSPQGTNYGYTF
CDR3 DNA: TGTGCCAGTAGCCCTCAGGGGACCAACTATGGCTACACCTTC
V gene: TRBV19
D gene: .
clone size: few
J gene: TRBJ1-2